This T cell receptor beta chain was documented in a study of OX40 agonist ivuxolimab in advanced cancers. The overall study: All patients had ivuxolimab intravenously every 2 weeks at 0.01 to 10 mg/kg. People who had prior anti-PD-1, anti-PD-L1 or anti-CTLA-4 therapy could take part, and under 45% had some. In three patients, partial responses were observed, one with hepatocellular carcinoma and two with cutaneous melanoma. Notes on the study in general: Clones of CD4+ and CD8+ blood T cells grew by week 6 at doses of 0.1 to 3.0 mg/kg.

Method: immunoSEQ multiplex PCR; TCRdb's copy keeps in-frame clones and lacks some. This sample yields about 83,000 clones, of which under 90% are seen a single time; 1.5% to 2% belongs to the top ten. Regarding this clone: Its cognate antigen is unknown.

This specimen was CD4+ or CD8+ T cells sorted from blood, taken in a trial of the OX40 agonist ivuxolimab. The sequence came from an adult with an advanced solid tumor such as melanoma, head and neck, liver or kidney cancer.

The CDR3 bases are TGCGCCAGCAGCTTTGACGCCCTCCTGGAGGGCTACGAGCAGTACTTC. Protein: CASSFDALLEGYEQYF. The chain combines TRBV5-1 with TRBJ2-7, with D tentatively TRBD2 (6 bases). CDR3 length: 16 residues. The ends were cut back, 2 bases at V and 3 bases at J, with 18 bases in the middle. From germline, CDR1 is SGHRS and CDR2 YFSETQ.